The 28 T cell receptor beta chains reported below all come from one sample, sequenced in a study of shared clonotypes between healthy human individuals. Profiled with immunoSEQ multiplex PCR; TCRdb holds only in-frame clones, not every one. The profile shows about 120,000 clones, 68% of them singletons. Material for sequencing was memory CD8+ T cells sorted from blood. The subset: CD45RO+ cells pooled with CCR7-negative TemRA cells. The source of these receptors is a woman between 25 and 40 years old in good health.

The V call is TRBV27, the J call TRBJ2-7; 9 bases fit TRBD1. Trimming removed 0 bases from V and 3 bases from J; junction bases left unmatched: 9. From germline, CDR1 is MNHEY and CDR2 SMNVEV (reference sequence). The CDR3 is 17 amino acids. The CDR3: CASSLSGTGMEGYEQYF. CDR3 DNA: TGTGCCAGCAGTTTATCGGGGACAGGGATGGAGGGCTACGAGCAGTACTTC.

The rearrangement joins TRBV7-6 to TRBJ2-7, with a tentative D call TRBD2 (5 bases). V was pared by 1 base and J by 3 bases, with 10 bases between. The CDR3 extends over 14 amino acids. The germline V gene encodes CDR1 SGHVS and CDR2 FNYEAQ. The CDR3 sequence is CASSLEGVIYEQYF. DNA for the CDR3: TGTGCCAGCAGCTTAGAGGGAGTTATCTACGAGCAGTACTTC.

V and J are TRBV19 and TRBJ1-5; 7 nucleotides agree with TRBD1. V lost 6 bases and J lost 3; bases outside the gene matches: 8. The CDR3 is 15 residues long. Germline loops: CDR1 LNHDA, CDR2 SQIVND (reference sequence). In DNA form, the CDR3 reads TGTGCCAGTAGCCCCGGGACAGCCCTCAATCAGCCCCAGCATTTT. It codes for CASSPGTALNQPQHF.

The chain links TRBV6-5 to TRBJ2-5, with TRBD2 matching over 13 bases. The J call is in doubt because the DNA end fits TRBJ2-7 better. Germline V lookup: CDR1 MNHEY, CDR2 SVGAGI. This CDR3 is 15 amino acids long. CDR3 in amino acids: CASSRTSGSADEQYF. DNA of the CDR3: TGTGCCAGCAGTAGGACTAGCGGGAGCGCAGACGAGCAGTACTTC.

CDR3 in amino acids: CASSTTGTSDYNEQFF. The DNA for the CDR3 is TGTGCCAGCAGCACCACCGGGACTAGCGACTACAATGAGCAGTTCTTC. The chain carries TRBV5-8 and TRBJ2-1, with TRBD2 matching over 10 bases. V gave up 4 bases and J gave up 3 bases; unmatched junction bases: 7. Germline V gives CDR1 SGHTS, CDR2 YDEGEE. The CDR3 loop spans 16 amino acids.

J is TRBJ2-3 and V is TRBV15; D remains unclear. Germline loops: CDR1 LNHNV, CDR2 YYDKDF (reference sequence). V lost 3 bases, J lost 2 bases, and 3 bases lay in between. The CDR3 sequence is 12 residues long. The CDR3: CATSSSTDTQYF. The CDR3 DNA reads TGTGCCACCAGCAGTTCCACAGATACGCAGTATTTT.

The chain has TRBV29-1 and TRBJ2-1, with a tentative D call TRBD1 (6 bases). The V end was cut by 6 bases, the J end by 3 bases, with 12 bases between. This CDR3 comprises 13 residues. CDR1 SQVTM and CDR2 ANQGSEA come from the germline V gene. The CDR3, as DNA: TGCAGCGTGAACAGGGATTACTACAATGAGCAGTTCTTC. Translation: CSVNRDYYNEQFF.

This sequence joins TRBV5-1 and TRBJ2-5; TRBD2 aligns across 7 bases. The CDR3 is 15 amino acids. Trimming at V came to 5 bases and at J to 2 bases, leaving 9 bases not matched to a gene. In germline, CDR1 is SGHRS, CDR2 YFSETQ. The CDR3 here is CASRPGGPRQETQYF. CDR3 in DNA: TGCGCCAGCAGACCGGGGGGTCCGCGTCAAGAGACCCAGTACTTC. Full variable domain (rest looked up from reference TRBV5-1 and TRBJ2-5): KAGVTQTPRYLIKTRGQQVTLSCSPISGHRSVSWYQQTPGQGLQFLFEYFSETQRNKGNFPGRFSGRQFSNSRSEMNVSTLELGDSALYLCASRPGGPRQETQYFGPGTRLLVL.

The table lists this clone with many counts. The chain employs TRBV6-5 and TRBJ2-5, with 11 nucleotides matching TRBD2. V lost 6 bases and J lost 0; bases outside the gene matches: 3. CDR3 length: 15 residues. Germline V gives CDR1 MNHEY, CDR2 SVGAGI. DNA for the CDR3: TGTGCCAGCAGAGAGGGACTAGCGGACCAAGAGACCCAGTACTTC. Amino acid sequence: CASREGLADQETQYF.

This chain links TRBV19 with TRBJ2-3; D is possibly TRBD1 or TRBD2 (5 bases each). This CDR3 is built from 17 residues. CDR1 and CDR2 (germline): LNHDA, SQIVND (reference sequence). The germline V and J ends were trimmed by 7 bases and 0 bases, with 20 bases remaining between them. In nucleotides, the CDR3 is TGTGCCAGTACTGCCACTCCGGGACCGAGGAGCACAGATACGCAGTATTTT. It yields the protein CASTATPGPRSTDTQYF.

This sequence joins TRBV7-6 and TRBJ1-2; perhaps TRBD1 as D (5 bases). Trimming took 5 bases from V and 10 from J, leaving 14 bases between them. CDR1 and CDR2 from the germline V gene are SGHVS and FNYEAQ. The CDR3 totals 12 residues. CDR3 nucleotide sequence: TGTGCCAGCAGCATGGAAAACGGGGCCTACACCTTC. Its translation: CASSMENGAYTF.

The genes are TRBV9 and TRBJ2-2; no clear D gene. Germline-derived CDR1 and CDR2 are SGDLS and YYNGEE. The V and J ends lost 0 bases and 7 bases respectively, with 4 bases between them. The CDR3 contains 12 residues. The CDR3 DNA follows: TGTGCCAGCAGCGTAGGAGACGGGGAGCTGTTTTTT. This encodes CASSVGDGELFF. Together with reference TRBV9 and TRBJ2-2, the CDR3 gives the full variable domain: DSGVTQTPKHLITATGQRVTLRCSPRSGDLSVYWYQQSLDQGLQFLIQYYNGEERAKGNILERFSAQQFPDLHSELNLSSLELGDSALYFCASSVGDGELFFGEGSRLTVL.

The chain links TRBV29-1 to TRBJ1-1, with a tentative D call TRBD1 (6 bases). Trimming took off 5 bases at V and 5 bases at J, with 6 bases between the two ends. CDR3 length: 10 amino acids. CDR1 and CDR2 (germline): SQVTM, ANQGSEA. CDR3 DNA sequence: TGCAGCGTTAGGGGGACTGAAGCTTTCTTT. Translated, it gives CSVRGTEAFF.

V is TRBV4-2 and J is TRBJ2-7, with no clear D. The CDR3 spans 16 residues. CDR1 is LGHNA, CDR2 YNFKEQ, per germline. Deletions cut 0 bases from V and 7 bases from J, with 19 bases between. The CDR3 region has the DNA TGTGCCAGCAGCCAAGAGGGCTCCTCCCACGGTGATGAGCAGTACTTC. Protein sequence: CASSQEGSSHGDEQYF.

The rearrangement links TRBV7-9 to TRBJ2-7, with 9 nucleotides matching TRBD2. CDR1 and CDR2 from the germline V gene are SEHNR and FQNEAQ (reference sequence). J was trimmed by 5 bases and V by 5 bases; bases with no gene match: 7. This CDR3 spans 14 amino acids. DNA for the CDR3: TGTGCCAGCAGCGATAGCGGGAGAGTAAACGAGCAGTACTTC. It specifies CASSDSGRVNEQYF.

The chain employs TRBV9 and TRBJ2-6; unclear D gene. CDR1 is SGDLS and CDR2 is YYNGEE in the germline V gene. The CDR3 has 15 residues. The germline V and J ends were trimmed by 4 bases and 2 bases, with 10 bases remaining between them. The CDR3 is CASSSGSTGANVLTF. For the CDR3, the DNA is TGTGCCAGCAGCTCCGGGTCCACTGGGGCCAACGTCCTGACTTTC.

The sample holds a few counts of this clone. The chain uses TRBV6-1 and TRBJ2-3; 9 bases agree with TRBD2. After removal of 5 bases from V and 6 bases from J, the junction contained 9 bases not matched to a gene. The CDR3 sequence is 15 residues long. Per the germline V gene, CDR1 is MNHNS and CDR2 is SASEGT. This CDR3 is CASSRVAGAGDTQYF. The DNA of the CDR3 is TGTGCCAGCAGTAGGGTAGCGGGAGCGGGCGATACGCAGTATTTT.

This rearrangement joins TRBV9 to TRBJ2-7; 10 bases line up with TRBD2. CDR1 and CDR2 (germline): SGDLS, YYNGEE. The CDR3 length is 15 residues. J was trimmed by 3 bases and V by 1 base; bases with no gene match: 4. CDR3 nucleotide sequence: TGTGCCAGCAGCGTATTAGCTAGCGGGAGCTACGAGCAGTACTTC. This translates into CASSVLASGSYEQYF.

The rearrangement links TRBV27 to TRBJ2-1, with TRBD2 matching 8 bases. CDR3 length equals 16 residues. Germline V gene data show CDR1 as MNHEY and CDR2 as SMNVEV (reference sequence). V dropped 6 bases and J dropped 4; count of bases not matched to a gene: 11. CDR3 region: CASSPSTGGGYNEQFF. In DNA form, the CDR3 reads TGTGCCAGCAGCCCCAGCACGGGAGGGGGTTACAATGAGCAGTTCTTC.

This clone was recorded once. The chain employs TRBV6-1 and TRBJ2-7; TRBD1 might be the D (5 bases). The CDR3 runs 15 residues. V lost 2 bases, J lost 4 bases, and 15 bases lay in between. Per the germline V gene, CDR1 is MNHNS and CDR2 is SASEGT. DNA of the CDR3: TGTGCCAGCAGTGAATTGGGCCTGGGGCGGTACGAGCAGTACTTC. This translates into CASSELGLGRYEQYF.

This clone was detected a few times. The chain carries TRBV15 and TRBJ2-7, with 7 positions matching TRBD2. The CDR3 has 15 amino acids. Germline lookup yields CDR1 LNHNV and CDR2 YYDKDF (reference sequence). J lost 0 bases, V lost 1 base, and 3 bases had no gene match. This CDR3 is CATSRAGRSSYEQYF. The CDR3 nucleotides are TGTGCCACCAGCAGAGCCGGGAGGTCCTCCTACGAGCAGTACTTC.

This clone was recorded a few times. The sample has other DNA sequences that encode this CDR3 too. The rearrangement uses TRBV6-4 and TRBJ1-5; no reliable D call. V was shortened by 4 bases and J by 0 bases, with 4 bases between the two germline ends. Germline lookup yields CDR1 MRHNA and CDR2 SNTAGT. This CDR3 region has 13 residues. The CDR3 DNA reads as TGTGCCAGCAGTGTGGATAGCAATCAGCCCCAGCATTTT. It is translated as CASSVDSNQPQHF.

This clone was observed at least ten times. The rearrangement uses TRBV27 and TRBJ1-5; TRBD1 matches at 7 bases. The V and J ends lost 5 bases and 5 bases, in that order; junction bases with no gene match: 6. Germline assignment: CDR1 MNHEY and CDR2 SMNVEV (reference sequence). The CDR3 runs to 14 residues. The CDR3, as DNA: TGTGCCAGCAGTCCTGGACAGGAGGATCAGCCCCAGCATTTT. It codes for CASSPGQEDQPQHF.

This chain connects TRBV4-1 to TRBJ1-1, with D tentatively TRBD1 (6 bases). V shed 4 bases and J shed 3 bases, with 15 bases lying between them. CDR3 length equals 15 residues. Germline CDR1 reads MGHRA; CDR2 reads YSYEKL. Here the CDR3 DNA reads TGCGCCAGCAGCCGAGTCTGGTGGACAGACACTGAAGCTTTCTTT. Its protein is CASSRVWWTDTEAFF.

The chain employs TRBV7-2 and TRBJ2-3; 11 nucleotides line up with TRBD2. Germline V lookup: CDR1 SGHTA, CDR2 FQGNSA. This CDR3 comprises 17 residues. V trimming: 1 base; J trimming: 5 bases; junction bases outside the gene matches: 8. The CDR3 DNA sequence: TGTGCCAGCAGCTTAGAACTAGCGGGAGTATTAGGAGATACGCAGTATTTT. Translated, it gives CASSLELAGVLGDTQYF.

The rearrangement joins TRBV2 to TRBJ2-7; tentatively, D is TRBD1 or TRBD2 (5 bases each). Germline CDR1 is SNHLY and CDR2 is FYNNEI. The CDR3 consists of 16 residues. The V end was cut by 0 bases, the J end by 2 bases, with 14 bases between. CDR3 in amino acids: CASSEAKRGWPYEQYF. CDR3 nucleotides: TGTGCCAGCAGTGAAGCGAAGAGGGGATGGCCCTACGAGCAGTACTTC.

This clone was observed at least ten times. V usage is TRBV25-1 and J usage is TRBJ2-7, with a weak D call TRBD2 (6 bases). The V gene lost 4 bases and the J gene lost 3 bases, with 22 bases spanning the gap. The V gene's germline CDR1 is MGHDK and CDR2 SYGVNS. The CDR3 extends over 17 amino acids. Here the CDR3 DNA reads TGTGCCAGCAGTGGGGGCAGCGGGTGGGGGACCTACTACGAGCAGTACTTC. This sequence encodes CASSGGSGWGTYYEQYF.

The CDR3: CASSAPPGANVLTF. The DNA of the CDR3 is TGTGCCAGCAGCGCACCACCTGGGGCCAACGTCCTGACTTTC. V usage is TRBV7-9 and J usage is TRBJ2-6; D gene uncertain. Germline CDR1 and CDR2: SEHNR and FQNEAQ (reference sequence). The germline V and J ends were trimmed by 5 bases and 2 bases, with 7 bases remaining between them. The CDR3 has 14 amino acids.